This entry describes one TCR beta chain. Original methodology: Quantification of nucleated cells was approximated via reference gene primer amplification. TCRdb's copy holds only in-frame clones and misses some; the assay was immunoSEQ multiplex PCR. The V and J calls and clone size come from that table; D and trimming were worked out from the DNA. Of 140,000 or so clones listed, about four fifths are singletons. The CDR3 length is 15 residues. Germline V gene lookup returns CDR1 MRHNA and CDR2 SNTAGT. Trimming shortened V by 7 bases and J by 12 bases, and 28 bases separated the two germline ends. These data are taken from a study of blood T cell repertoires in COVID-19.

Input material: PBMCs or T cells enriched from blood (not recorded which). V usage is TRBV6-4 and J usage is TRBJ2-7; D perhaps matches TRBD2 (11 bases). The clonotype was recovered from a woman aged 50 to 65 with acute COVID-19. The CDR3 sequence is CASTGQGGPGLAAYF. The DNA of the CDR3 is TGTGCCAGCACCGGACAGGGGGGTCCGGGACTAGCGGCGTACTTC.